This TCR beta chain comes out of a study of blood T cell repertoires in COVID-19. For the study at large: PBMCs, B-cell-depleted T cells, or T cells were the source of the cDNA or gDNA that made up the material.

Clones were sequenced by immunoSEQ multiplex PCR, and TCRdb holds only the in-frame ones, with some missing. Of just over 250,000 clones in the sample, roughly 86% were seen once. The TCR comes from a woman in her forties or fifties with acute or convalescent COVID-19. Input material: peripheral blood.

The CDR3 loop is CASSIEGGQYNEQFF. The CDR3, as DNA: TGTGCCAGTAGTATAGAGGGGGGACAGTACAATGAGCAGTTCTTC. The chain couples TRBV19 to TRBJ2-1, with D possibly matching TRBD1 (7 bases). The CDR3 loop spans 15 amino acids. Trimming took off 0 bases at V and 4 bases at J, with 10 bases between the two ends. CDR1 LNHDA and CDR2 SQIVND come from the germline V gene (reference sequence).